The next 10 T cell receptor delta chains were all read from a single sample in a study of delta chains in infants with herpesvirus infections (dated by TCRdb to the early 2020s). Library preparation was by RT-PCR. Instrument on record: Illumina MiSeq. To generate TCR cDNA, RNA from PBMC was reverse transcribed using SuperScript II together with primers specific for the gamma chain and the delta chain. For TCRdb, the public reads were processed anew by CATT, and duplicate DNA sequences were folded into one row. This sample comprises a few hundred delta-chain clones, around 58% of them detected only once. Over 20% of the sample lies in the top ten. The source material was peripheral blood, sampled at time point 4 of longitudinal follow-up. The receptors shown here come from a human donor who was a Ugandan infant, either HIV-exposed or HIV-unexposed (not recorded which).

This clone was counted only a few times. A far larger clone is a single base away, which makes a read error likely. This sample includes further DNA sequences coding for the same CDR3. The CDR3 bases are TGTGCCTTTATAAATCCGTACTGCCTTACCGATAAACTCATCTTT. Translated, it gives CAFINPYCLTDKLIF. The chain uses TRDV3 and TRDJ1; D remains ambiguous. V was cut by 1 base and J by 2 bases, with 17 bases left in between. The CDR3 is made up of 15 amino acids. Germline V gene data show CDR1 as TVYSNPD and CDR2 as GDNSRS (reference sequence).

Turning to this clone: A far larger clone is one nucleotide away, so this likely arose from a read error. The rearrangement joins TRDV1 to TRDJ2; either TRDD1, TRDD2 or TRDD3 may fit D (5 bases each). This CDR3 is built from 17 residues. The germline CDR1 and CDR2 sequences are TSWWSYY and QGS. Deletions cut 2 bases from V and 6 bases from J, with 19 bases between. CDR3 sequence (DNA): TGTGCTCTTGGGGAATCCTATAGTTGCGTACTGGCAGCACAACTCTTCTTT. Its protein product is CALGESYSCVLAAQLFF.

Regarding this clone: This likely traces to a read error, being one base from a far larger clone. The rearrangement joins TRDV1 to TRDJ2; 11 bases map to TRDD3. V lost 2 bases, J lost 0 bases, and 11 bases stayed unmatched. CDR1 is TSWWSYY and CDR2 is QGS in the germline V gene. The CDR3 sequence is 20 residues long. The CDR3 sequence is CALGEDSIWGIPPLTAQLFF. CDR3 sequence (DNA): TGTGCTCTTGGGGAAGATTCTATCTGGGGGATACCTCCTTTGACAGCACAACTCTTCTTT.

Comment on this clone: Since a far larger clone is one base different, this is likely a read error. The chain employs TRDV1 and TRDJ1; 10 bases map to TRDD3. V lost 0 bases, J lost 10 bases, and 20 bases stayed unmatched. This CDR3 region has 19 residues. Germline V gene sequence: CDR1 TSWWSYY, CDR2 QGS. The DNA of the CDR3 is TGTGCTCTTGGGGAACTTCCCTACAGGGTACTGGGGGATTGGAACGGACTCATCTTT. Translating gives CALGELPYRVLGDWNGLIF.

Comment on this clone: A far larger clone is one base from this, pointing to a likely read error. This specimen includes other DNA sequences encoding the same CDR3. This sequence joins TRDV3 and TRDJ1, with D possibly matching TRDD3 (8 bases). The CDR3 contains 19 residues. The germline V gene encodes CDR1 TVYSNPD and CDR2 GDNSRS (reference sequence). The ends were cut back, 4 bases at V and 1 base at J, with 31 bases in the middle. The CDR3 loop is CASPPSCRGIARTTDKLIF. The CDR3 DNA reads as TGTGCCTCTCCCCCTTCCTGCCGGGGGATAGCGAGAACCACCGATAAACTCATCTTT.

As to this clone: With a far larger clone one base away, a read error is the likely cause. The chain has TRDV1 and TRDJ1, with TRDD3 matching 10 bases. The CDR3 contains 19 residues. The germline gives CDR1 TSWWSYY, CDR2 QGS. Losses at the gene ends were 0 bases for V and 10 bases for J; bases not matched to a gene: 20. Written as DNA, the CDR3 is TGTGCTCTTGGGGAACTTCCCCACAGGGTACTGGGGGATTGGATCGGACTCATCTTT. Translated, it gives CALGELPHRVLGDWIGLIF.

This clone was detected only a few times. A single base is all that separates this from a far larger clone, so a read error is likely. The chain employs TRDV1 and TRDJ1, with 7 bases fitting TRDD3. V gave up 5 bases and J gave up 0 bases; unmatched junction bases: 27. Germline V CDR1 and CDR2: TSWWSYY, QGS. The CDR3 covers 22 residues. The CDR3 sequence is CALGPCLSSVGGPYGYTDKLIF. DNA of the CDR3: TGTGCTCTTGGGCCATGCCTGTCTAGTGTTGGGGGACCGTACGGGTACACCGATAAACTCATCTTT.

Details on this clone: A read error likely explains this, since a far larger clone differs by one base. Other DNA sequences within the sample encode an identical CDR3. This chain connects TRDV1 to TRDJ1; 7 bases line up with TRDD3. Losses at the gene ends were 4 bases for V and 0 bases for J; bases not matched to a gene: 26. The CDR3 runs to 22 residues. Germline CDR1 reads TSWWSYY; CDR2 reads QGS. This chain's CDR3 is CALGACLSSVGGPYGYTDKLIF. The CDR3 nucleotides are TGTGCTCTTGGGGCATGTCTGTCTAGTGTTGGGGGACCGTACGGGTACACCGATAAACTCATCTTT.

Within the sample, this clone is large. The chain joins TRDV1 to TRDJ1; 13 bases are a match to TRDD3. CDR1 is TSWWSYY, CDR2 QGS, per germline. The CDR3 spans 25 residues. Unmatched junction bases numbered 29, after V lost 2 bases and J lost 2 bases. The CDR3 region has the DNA TGTGCTCTTGGGGAAAGGGGGCTCCTAAGATTAGTCTCTTACTGGGGGATACGCCGGACCGATAAACTCATCTTT. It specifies CALGERGLLRLVSYWGIRRTDKLIF.

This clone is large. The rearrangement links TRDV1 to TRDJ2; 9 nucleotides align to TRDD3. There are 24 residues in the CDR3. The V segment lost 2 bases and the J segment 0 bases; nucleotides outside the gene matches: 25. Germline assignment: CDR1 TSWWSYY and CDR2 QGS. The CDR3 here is CALGEGRSPHKLLGDPALTAQLFF. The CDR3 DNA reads TGTGCTCTTGGGGAAGGGCGATCCCCTCATAAATTACTGGGGGACCCAGCTTTGACAGCACAACTCTTCTTT.